This T cell receptor (beta chain) came from a study of blood T cell repertoires in COVID-19. About the research overall: Sites across the United States, Italy and Spain contributed samples from acute and convalescent COVID-19.

This clone has just a few counts. Deletions cut 4 bases from V and 4 bases from J, with 20 bases between. The germline V gene has CDR1 SGHAT and CDR2 FQNNGV. The CDR3 loop spans 16 amino acids. Authors' data handling: Counts of nucleated cells, estimated from reference gene primer amplification, were obtained. Generated by immunoSEQ multiplex PCR, the TCRdb table keeps only in-frame clones and is missing some. The V and J calls and clone size come from that table; D and trimming were worked out from the DNA. The sample consists of approximately 360,000 clones, around 89% of them appearing once. This sequence was found in a middle-aged man with acute or convalescent COVID-19. V usage is TRBV11-2 and J usage is TRBJ2-7; a possible D gene is TRBD1 (6 bases). The sample consisted of peripheral blood. CDR3 residues: CASSSPPRDNQYEQYF. CDR3 coding DNA: TGTGCCAGCAGCTCCCCCCCCAGGGACAACCAATACGAGCAGTACTTC.